This T cell receptor (beta chain) was found in a study of blood T cell repertoires in COVID-19. Whole-study context: From T cells, B-cell-depleted T cells, or PBMCs came the material, which was cDNA or gDNA.

Using immunoSEQ multiplex PCR, the repertoire was profiled, and TCRdb retains in-frame clones only, with some absent. Of fewer than 100,000 clones listed, over 75% are singletons. This CDR3 is 15 amino acids long. Germline V CDR1 and CDR2: SGHDT, YYEEEE. V was trimmed by 6 bases and J by 1 base, leaving 16 bases between them. The receptor's source is a woman older than 75 with acute or convalescent COVID-19. V and J are TRBV5-6 and TRBJ2-5, with a weak D call TRBD2 (7 bases). Material for sequencing was peripheral blood. The CDR3 coding sequence is TGTGCCAGCATAACTCAGGGGACTACCCAAGAGACCCAGTACTTC. This sequence encodes CASITQGTTQETQYF.